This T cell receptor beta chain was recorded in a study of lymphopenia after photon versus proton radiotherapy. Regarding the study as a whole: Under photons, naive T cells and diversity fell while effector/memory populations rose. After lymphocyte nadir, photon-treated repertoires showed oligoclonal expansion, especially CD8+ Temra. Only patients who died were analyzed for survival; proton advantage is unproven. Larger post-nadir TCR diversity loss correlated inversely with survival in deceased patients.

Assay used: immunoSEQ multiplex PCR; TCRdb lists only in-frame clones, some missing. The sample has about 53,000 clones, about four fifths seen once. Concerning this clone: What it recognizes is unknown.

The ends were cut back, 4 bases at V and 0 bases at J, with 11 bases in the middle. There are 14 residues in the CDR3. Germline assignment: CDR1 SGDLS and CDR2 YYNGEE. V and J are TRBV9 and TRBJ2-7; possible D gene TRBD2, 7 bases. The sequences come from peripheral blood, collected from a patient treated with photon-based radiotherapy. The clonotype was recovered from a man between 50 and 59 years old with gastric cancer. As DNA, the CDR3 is TGTGCCAGCAGCCGAGGGGGGGCCTCCTACGAGCAGTACTTC. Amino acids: CASSRGGASYEQYF.